This T cell receptor beta chain was identified in a study of blood T cells in healthy people across ages. Per sample, a minimum of 7 million PBMCs were isolated. Then a second PCR, running about 7 to 11 cycles, was carried out with a sample-barcoded 5' primer and a J-beta primer mix. Tagging of each cDNA molecule was performed by a template-switch adaptor with 12 random nucleotides. MiXCR was run by TCRdb on the 5' RACE reads, yielding one entry per CDR3 protein. The table lists almost 1 million distinct CDR3 sequences, roughly 51% of them singletons. This CDR3 has 15 amino acids. The germline V gene encodes CDR1 MGHRA and CDR2 YSYEKL. Trimming took 4 bases from V and 10 from J; bases not matched to a gene: 13.

This rearrangement joins TRBV4-1 to TRBJ2-7; 10 nucleotides agree with TRBD2. This TCR was recovered from a woman aged 60-75 years in good health. The source material was blood. This CDR3 reads CASSRGTSEKGTQYF. Here the CDR3 DNA reads TGCGCCAGCAGCCGAGGGACTAGCGAAAAGGGGACTCAGTACTTC.